This T cell receptor beta chain is drawn from a study of blood T cell repertoires in COVID-19. In the study overall: Italy, Spain and the United States were the sources of the convalescent and acute COVID-19 samples. T cells, B-cell-depleted T cells, or PBMCs provided the cDNA or gDNA that served as material.

Per the authors' pipeline: It was from reference gene primer amplification that nucleated cell counts were estimated. Profiling relied on immunoSEQ multiplex PCR, and the TCRdb table lists in-frame clones only, not all of them. That table furnishes V, J and clone size, whereas the DNA furnished D and trimming. The data contain about 110,000 clones, around four fifths of them singletons. CDR3 length: 14 amino acids. Germline assignment: CDR1 LGHDT and CDR2 YNNKEL (reference sequence). V lost 3 bases and J lost 4, with 11 bases in between. The clonotype was recovered from a woman aged 60-70 years with acute or convalescent COVID-19. The genes are TRBV3-1 (or the pseudogene TRBV3-2) and TRBJ2-3; D gene uncertain. Sequencing was performed on peripheral blood. DNA of the CDR3: TGTGCCAGCAGCCATTCGTCGAGGTCAGATACGCAGTATTTT. This encodes CASSHSSRSDTQYF.